The 15 T cell receptor beta chains below come from one sample, sequenced in a study of blood T cell repertoires in COVID-19. Clones were read by immunoSEQ multiplex PCR, and TCRdb kept only the in-frame ones, dropping some. The sample holds approximately 350,000 clones; roughly 86% are singletons and the top ten take 7% to 8%. The material sequenced was peripheral blood. The receptor set was obtained from a woman aged 65 to 85 with COVID-19, enrolled during active disease.

The V gene is TRBV4-1, the J gene TRBJ1-1, with no clear D. CDR1 and CDR2 (germline): MGHRA, YSYEKL. The CDR3 runs to 13 residues. Trimming pared 0 bases from V and 1 base from J, leaving 3 bases between. The CDR3 region is CASSQDKNTEAFF. CDR3 bases: TGCGCCAGCAGCCAAGATAAGAACACTGAAGCTTTCTTT.

This clone was counted between two and nine times. The chain couples TRBV7-9 to TRBJ1-1; perhaps TRBD1 as D (6 bases). The CDR3 loop spans 14 amino acids. V lost 0 bases and J lost 11, with 16 bases in between. Germline assignment: CDR1 SEHNR and CDR2 FQNEAQ (reference sequence). For the CDR3, the DNA is TGTGCCAGCAGCTTAGCGGGGGGGCCGTCGAGGGCTTTCTTT. Translation: CASSLAGGPSRAFF.

This clone was found once. The chain carries TRBV6-2 or TRBV6-3 and TRBJ1-2; D not resolved. Germline values: CDR1 MNHEY, CDR2 SVGEGT. This CDR3 has 14 residues. The V and J ends lost 2 bases and 3 bases respectively, with 10 bases between them. DNA for the CDR3: TGTGCCAGCAGTTACCCTTCGGGATACTATGGCTACACCTTC. Translation: CASSYPSGYYGYTF.

The V gene is TRBV6-1, the J gene TRBJ2-5, with 8 nucleotides matching TRBD2. V lost 0 bases to trimming and J lost 4 bases; unmatched junction nucleotides: 10. Germline CDR1 and CDR2: MNHNS and SASEGT. The CDR3 has 17 residues. The CDR3 here is CASSEALESGGGETQYF. DNA of the CDR3: TGTGCCAGCAGTGAAGCCCTCGAAAGCGGGGGCGGAGAGACCCAGTACTTC.

The sample holds one count of this clone. DNA of the CDR3: TGCGCCAGCAGCACACGGACAGAGCCCTCTGAGCAGTACTTC. The encoded protein is CASSTRTEPSEQYF. The rearrangement links TRBV5-1 to TRBJ2-7; D is possibly TRBD1 (6 bases). V gave up 4 bases and J gave up 7 bases, with 18 bases separating them. The CDR3 is 14 residues long. Germline CDR1 SGHRS, CDR2 YFSETQ.

The chain uses TRBV19 and TRBJ2-7, with TRBD1 matching 9 bases. This CDR3 comprises 13 residues. V was clipped by 5 bases and J by 2 bases; unmatched bases: 1. Germline V gene lookup returns CDR1 LNHDA and CDR2 SQIVND (reference sequence). The DNA of the CDR3 is TGTGCCAGTAGTCGGGACAGGGCCTACGAGCAGTACTTC. This translates into CASSRDRAYEQYF.

The chain links TRBV24-1 to TRBJ2-2, with D tentatively TRBD1 (8 bases). Trimming stripped 1 base from V and 5 bases from J, with 13 bases between. CDR3 length: 16 residues. Per the germline V gene, CDR1 is KGHDR and CDR2 is SFDVKD. The CDR3 DNA reads TGTGCCACCAGTGATTTCGACAGGGGAGGGACCGGGGAGCTGTTTTTT. It specifies CATSDFDRGGTGELFF.

The chain couples TRBV28 to TRBJ1-4; D might be TRBD1 (5 bases). The germline V gene encodes CDR1 MDHEN and CDR2 SYDVKM. This CDR3 is 13 amino acids long. Trimming cost V 5 bases and J 10 bases, with 14 bases left between them. CDR3 DNA sequence: TGTGCCAGCAGTAGGAGGGATCAGGGAAAACTGTTTTTT. Its translation is CASSRRDQGKLFF.

This chain joins TRBV29-1 and TRBJ1-6; TRBD1 aligns across 7 bases. Germline assignment: CDR1 SQVTM and CDR2 ANQGSEA. The CDR3 runs 14 residues. Trimming cost V 7 bases and J 5 bases; bases outside gene matches: 8. CDR3 residues: CSAREGADNSPLHF. For the CDR3, the DNA is TGCAGCGCCCGAGAGGGGGCAGATAATTCACCCCTCCACTTT.

The rearrangement joins TRBV15 to TRBJ1-6; D gene ambiguous. CDR1 is LNHNV, CDR2 YYDKDF, per germline (reference sequence). V lost 8 bases to trimming and J lost 0 bases, with 11 bases between them. This CDR3 spans 15 amino acids. The DNA of the CDR3 is TGTGCCACCGGGCAGGTTAGCTCCTATAATTCACCCCTCCACTTT. Residues: CATGQVSSYNSPLHF.

The chain joins TRBV21-1 to TRBJ2-4; the D call in the table, TRBD1, was not verified against the DNA. TRBV21-1 is assigned pseudogene status. The CDR3 runs to 17 residues. The CDR3 loop is CASSKGQYNQAKNIQYF. CDR3 nucleotides: TGTGCCAGCAGCAAAGGTCAGTACAACCAAGCCAAAAACATTCAGTACTTC.

The CDR3 region has the DNA TGTGCCACCAGTGATGACAGACTGAGCAATCAGCCCCAGCATTTT. It is translated as CATSDDRLSNQPQHF. The chain employs TRBV24-1 and TRBJ1-5; D perhaps matches TRBD1 (5 bases). The CDR3 contains 15 residues. Germline values: CDR1 KGHDR, CDR2 SFDVKD. V shed 3 bases and J shed 1 base, with 9 bases lying between them.

V gene TRBV10-3 combines with J gene TRBJ1-4; a weak D match, TRBD1 (6 bases). The germline gives CDR1 ENHRY, CDR2 SYGVKD. The CDR3 is 13 amino acids. Trimming took 7 bases from V and 8 from J, leaving 14 bases between them. The CDR3 region has the DNA TGTGCCATCAAGCAGGGGATAGACGAAAAACTGTTTTTT. Translation: CAIKQGIDEKLFF.

The chain has TRBV13 and TRBJ1-6; possibly TRBD1 for D (6 bases). CDR3 length: 16 amino acids. Trimming left V 4 bases short and J 9 bases short, with 19 bases between. Germline loops: CDR1 PRHDT, CDR2 FYEKMQ (reference sequence). For the CDR3, the DNA is TGTGCCAGCAGCTCCCCGGGTCCGGGGGGCAGTTCACCCCTCCACTTT. It is translated as CASSSPGPGGSSPLHF.

The rearrangement links TRBV9 to TRBJ2-3, with 15 bases matching TRBD2. Germline V lookup: CDR1 SGDLS, CDR2 YYNGEE. The CDR3 has 17 residues. The V gene end was trimmed by 4 bases and the J gene end by 3 bases; junction bases not matched to a gene: 6. Written as DNA, the CDR3 is TGTGCCAGCAGCCGTGGACTAGCGGGGGGGCAGACAGATACGCAGTATTTT. Translation gives CASSRGLAGGQTDTQYF.